Below, 19 T cell receptor beta chains from the same sample are listed, as sequenced in a study of blood T cell repertoires in COVID-19. Measured with immunoSEQ multiplex PCR; TCRdb has only the in-frame clones, and not every one. The repertoire holds under 300,000 clones, with 80% to 90% as singletons. The source material was PBMCs or T cells enriched from blood (not recorded which). The receptors were gathered from a woman between 45 and 60 years old who had recovered from COVID-19.

In nucleotides, the CDR3 is TGTGCCAGCAGCTTGTCTCCGGGACTAGCGACGGAGACCCAGTACTTC. This sequence encodes CASSLSPGLATETQYF. This chain connects TRBV11-2 to TRBJ2-5; 10 positions match TRBD2. This CDR3 has 16 residues. Per the germline V gene, CDR1 is SGHAT and CDR2 is FQNNGV. The J segment lost 5 bases and the V segment lost 3 bases, leaving 9 bases of the junction unmatched.

The chain couples TRBV30 to TRBJ1-5, with a possible D match to TRBD1 (5 bases). The CDR3 is 14 residues long. Germline loops: CDR1 GTSNPN, CDR2 SVGIG (reference sequence). V lost 3 bases and J 1 base, leaving 10 bases between the germline ends. Written as DNA, the CDR3 is TGTGCCTGGAGCAGGGTGGCCAGCAATCAGCCCCAGCATTTT. It codes for CAWSRVASNQPQHF. Looking up the rest from reference TRBV30 and TRBJ1-5 gives the full variable domain: SQTIHQWPATLVQPVGSPLSLECTVEGTSNPNLYWYRQAAGRGLQLLFYSVGIGQISSEVPQNLSASRPQDRQFILSSKKLLLSDSGFYLCAWSRVASNQPQHFGDGTRLSIL.

The V call is TRBV10-3, the J call TRBJ1-4; D uncertain. The CDR3 is made up of 12 amino acids. Germline CDR1 and CDR2: ENHRY and SYGVKD. Trimming left V 3 bases short and J 4 bases short, with 3 bases between. CDR3 amino acids: CAISDFNEKLFF. In nucleotides, the CDR3 is TGTGCCATCAGTGACTTTAATGAAAAACTGTTTTTT.

The chain combines TRBV29-1 with TRBJ1-4; a possible D gene is TRBD1 (5 bases). Per germline, CDR1 SQVTM and CDR2 ANQGSEA. The CDR3 loop spans 14 amino acids. V was pared by 5 bases and J by 8 bases, with 18 bases between. The CDR3 DNA is TGCAGCGTTCCGTCCGACAGTAGAGGCGAAAAACTGTTTTTT. Its translation: CSVPSDSRGEKLFF.

The chain carries TRBV27 and TRBJ1-6; no reliable D call. Trimming shortened V by 3 bases and J by 3 bases, and 12 bases separated the two germline ends. Germline V gene lookup returns CDR1 MNHEY and CDR2 SMNVEV (reference sequence). This CDR3 comprises 16 residues. The CDR3 spells CASSLSQALYNSPLHF. The CDR3 DNA sequence: TGTGCCAGCAGTTTGAGTCAGGCGCTCTATAATTCACCCCTCCACTTT.

V is TRBV24-1 and J is TRBJ2-7, with D unresolved. CDR1 is KGHDR, CDR2 SFDVKD, per germline. The CDR3 length is 15 residues. Trimming took off 3 bases at V and 1 base at J, with 12 bases between the two ends. CDR3 nucleotide sequence: TGTGCCACCAGTGATACGGGTGGTCAGTCCTACGAGCAGTACTTC. Its protein is CATSDTGGQSYEQYF.

The DNA of the CDR3 is TGCGCCAGCAGCTTGGGGGTAGCGGGAGTTGCCGGGGAGCTGTTTTTT. It codes for CASSLGVAGVAGELFF. V usage is TRBV5-1 and J usage is TRBJ2-2, with TRBD2 identical over 9 bases. Germline V lookup: CDR1 SGHRS, CDR2 YFSETQ. Germline trimming cut 0 bases from V and 6 bases from J; bases unmatched to any gene: 6. This CDR3 has 16 amino acids.

The chain recombines TRBV7-8 with TRBJ2-7; D remains unclear. The CDR3 is 11 residues long. V lost 5 bases, J lost 3 bases, and 5 bases lay in between. Germline loops: CDR1 SGHVS, CDR2 FQNEAQ. The CDR3 DNA follows: TGTGCCAGCAGCGTGCGCTACGAGCAGTACTTC. Protein sequence: CASSVRYEQYF. The full variable domain, its missing parts supplied by reference TRBV7-8 and TRBJ2-7, is GAGVSQSPRYKVAKRGQDVALRCDPISGHVSLFWYQQALGQGPEFLTYFQNEAQLDKSGLPSDRFFAERPEGSVSTLKIQRTQQEDSAVYLCASSVRYEQYFGPGTRLTVT.

The gene calls are TRBV18 and TRBJ2-2; TRBD2 agrees at 11 bases. The CDR3 extends over 15 amino acids. Germline CDR1 is KGHSH and CDR2 is LQKENI. Losses at the gene ends were 3 bases for V and 10 bases for J; bases not matched to a gene: 7. The CDR3 sequence is CASSPGTSGLAELFF. In DNA, the CDR3 is TGTGCCAGCTCACCGGGGACTAGCGGCCTTGCGGAGCTGTTTTTT.

The chain has TRBV29-1 and TRBJ2-7, with 13 bases lining up with TRBD2. V was clipped by 7 bases and J by 7 bases; unmatched bases: 10. The V gene's germline CDR1 is SQVTM and CDR2 ANQGSEA. The CDR3 extends over 14 amino acids. The CDR3 spells CSGRLAGGAGEQYF. DNA of the CDR3: TGCAGCGGCCGACTAGCGGGAGGAGCCGGGGAGCAGTACTTC.

The rearrangement joins TRBV6-2 or TRBV6-3 to TRBJ1-5, with 7 bases fitting TRBD1. CDR3 length: 14 amino acids. J was trimmed by 7 bases and V by 5 bases; bases with no gene match: 8. Germline V lookup: CDR1 MNHEY, CDR2 SVGEGT. CDR3 residues: CASSQDRRDQPQHF. The CDR3 DNA is TGTGCCAGCAGTCAGGACAGGAGAGACCAGCCCCAGCATTTT.

This clone came up once. The gene calls are TRBV21-1 and TRBJ2-3; the D call in the table, TRBD2, was not verified against the DNA. TRBV21-1 has pseudogene status. The length of the CDR3 is 16 residues. The DNA for the CDR3 is TGTGCCAGCAGCGAGAGACTAGCGCGGATCTCAGATACGCAGTATTTT. Its translation is CASSERLARISDTQYF.

J is TRBJ2-7 and V is TRBV18; 10 bases align to TRBD1. CDR3 length: 16 amino acids. Germline values: CDR1 KGHSH, CDR2 LQKENI. Trimming cost V 1 base and J 0 bases; bases outside gene matches: 3. This chain's CDR3 is CASSPLGTGASYEQYF. The CDR3 DNA follows: TGTGCCAGCTCACCACTGGGGACAGGGGCCTCCTACGAGCAGTACTTC.

The sample holds one count of this clone. The chain couples TRBV5-6 to TRBJ1-5, with no clear D. V lost 1 base, J lost 5 bases, and 16 bases lay in between. The CDR3 has 16 amino acids. CDR1 is SGHDT, CDR2 YYEEEE, per germline. The CDR3 sequence: CASSLSVAGRHQPQHF. The CDR3 DNA reads as TGTGCCAGCAGCTTGTCAGTGGCAGGAAGACATCAGCCCCAGCATTTT.

The chain carries TRBV5-6 and TRBJ2-7; D possibly corresponds to TRBD2 (5 bases). This CDR3 spans 15 amino acids. Germline lookup yields CDR1 SGHDT and CDR2 YYEEEE. The V gene lost 4 bases and the J gene lost 4 bases, with 18 bases spanning the gap. The CDR3 reads CASSPRRRWRYEQYF. The CDR3 nucleotides are TGTGCCAGCAGCCCCCGGAGGCGGTGGCGGTACGAGCAGTACTTC.

The chain recombines TRBV5-1 with TRBJ2-7; D is possibly TRBD1 (6 bases). Germline V gene lookup returns CDR1 SGHRS and CDR2 YFSETQ. V gave up 1 base and J gave up 0 bases, with 17 bases separating them. This CDR3 comprises 17 residues. CDR3 DNA: TGCGCCAGCAGCTTGAACACAGGGTCCGGAAGCTCCTACGAGCAGTACTTC. It translates to CASSLNTGSGSSYEQYF.

The chain has TRBV5-1 and TRBJ2-1; 8 bases align to TRBD2. J gave up 8 bases and V 4 bases, and 8 bases lay outside the gene matches. Germline V CDR1 and CDR2: SGHRS, YFSETQ. The CDR3 has 14 residues. In nucleotides, the CDR3 is TGCGCCAGCAGCCCGGCGGGACTAGGGGATGAGCAGTTCTTC. Protein product: CASSPAGLGDEQFF. Complete variable domain (other parts from reference TRBV5-1 and TRBJ2-1): KAGVTQTPRYLIKTRGQQVTLSCSPISGHRSVSWYQQTPGQGLQFLFEYFSETQRNKGNFPGRFSGRQFSNSRSEMNVSTLELGDSALYLCASSPAGLGDEQFFGPGTRLTVL.

The gene calls are TRBV6-5 and TRBJ1-2; 11 nucleotides match TRBD1. CDR1 MNHEY and CDR2 SVGAGI come from the germline V gene. V gave up 6 bases and J gave up 4 bases; unmatched junction bases: 7. CDR3 length: 15 residues. The CDR3 loop is CASRDRGRIVYGYTF. The CDR3 coding sequence is TGTGCCAGCAGGGACAGGGGGCGCATCGTCTATGGCTACACCTTC.

The rearrangement joins TRBV3-1 (or the pseudogene TRBV3-2) to TRBJ2-1; 10 bases are a match to TRBD2. CDR3 length: 18 amino acids. V shed 0 bases and J 2 bases; nucleotides not matched to a gene: 7. The germline V gene encodes CDR1 LGHDT and CDR2 YNNKEL (reference sequence). The chain's CDR3 is CASSQEASGSLTYNEQFF. The CDR3 DNA follows: TGTGCCAGCAGCCAAGAGGCTAGCGGGAGTCTCACCTACAATGAGCAGTTCTTC.